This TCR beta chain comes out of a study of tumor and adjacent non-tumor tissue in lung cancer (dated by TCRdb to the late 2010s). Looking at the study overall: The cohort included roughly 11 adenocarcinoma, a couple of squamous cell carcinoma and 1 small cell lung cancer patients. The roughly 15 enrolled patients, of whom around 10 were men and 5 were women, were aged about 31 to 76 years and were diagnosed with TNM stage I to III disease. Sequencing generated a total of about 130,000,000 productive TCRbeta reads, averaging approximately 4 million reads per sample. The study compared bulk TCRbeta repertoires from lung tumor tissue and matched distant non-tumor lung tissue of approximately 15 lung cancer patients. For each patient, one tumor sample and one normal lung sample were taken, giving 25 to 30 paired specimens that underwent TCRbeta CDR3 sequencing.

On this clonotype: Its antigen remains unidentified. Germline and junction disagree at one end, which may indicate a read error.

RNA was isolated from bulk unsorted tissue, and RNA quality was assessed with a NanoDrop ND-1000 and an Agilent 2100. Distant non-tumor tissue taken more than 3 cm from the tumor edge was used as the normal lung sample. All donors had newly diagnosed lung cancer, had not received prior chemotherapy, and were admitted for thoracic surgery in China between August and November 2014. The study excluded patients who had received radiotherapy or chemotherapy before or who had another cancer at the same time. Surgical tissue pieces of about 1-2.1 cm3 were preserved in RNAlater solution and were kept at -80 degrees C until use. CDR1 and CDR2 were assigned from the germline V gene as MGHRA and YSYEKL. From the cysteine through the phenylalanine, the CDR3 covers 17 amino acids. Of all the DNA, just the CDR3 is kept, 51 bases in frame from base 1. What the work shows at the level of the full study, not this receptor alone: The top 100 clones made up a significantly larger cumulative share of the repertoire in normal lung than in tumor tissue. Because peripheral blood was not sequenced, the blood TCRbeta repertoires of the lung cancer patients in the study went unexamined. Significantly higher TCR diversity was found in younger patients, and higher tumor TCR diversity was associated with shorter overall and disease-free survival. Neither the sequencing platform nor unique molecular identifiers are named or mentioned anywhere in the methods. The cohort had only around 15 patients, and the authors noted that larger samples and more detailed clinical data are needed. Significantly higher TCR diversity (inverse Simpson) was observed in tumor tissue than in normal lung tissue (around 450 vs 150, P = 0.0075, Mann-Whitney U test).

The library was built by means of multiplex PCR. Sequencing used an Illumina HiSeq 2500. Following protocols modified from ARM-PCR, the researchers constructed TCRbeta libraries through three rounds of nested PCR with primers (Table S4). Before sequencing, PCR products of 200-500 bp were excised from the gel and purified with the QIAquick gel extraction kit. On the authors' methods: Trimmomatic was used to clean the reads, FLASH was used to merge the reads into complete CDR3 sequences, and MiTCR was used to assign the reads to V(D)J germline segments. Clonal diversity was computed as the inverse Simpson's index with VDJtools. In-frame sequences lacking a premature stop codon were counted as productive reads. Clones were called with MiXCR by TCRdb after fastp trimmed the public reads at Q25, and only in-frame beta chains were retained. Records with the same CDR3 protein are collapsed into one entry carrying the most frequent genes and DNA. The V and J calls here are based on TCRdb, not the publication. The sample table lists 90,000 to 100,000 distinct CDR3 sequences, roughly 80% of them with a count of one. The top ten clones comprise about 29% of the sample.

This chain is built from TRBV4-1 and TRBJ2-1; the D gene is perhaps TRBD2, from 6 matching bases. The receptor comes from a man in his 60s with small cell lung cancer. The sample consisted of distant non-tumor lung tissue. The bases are TGCGCCAGCAGACAAGAGGCTAACGGGAGTTCCTACAATGAGCAGTTCTTC. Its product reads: CASRQEANGSSYNEQFF.